The TCR beta chain described here comes from a study of T cell responses to AZD1222 COVID-19 vaccine. Only in-frame clones appear in the TCRdb table, and some are missing; sequencing was by immunoSEQ multiplex PCR. The table records over 85,000 clones, about 95% of them present only once. This CDR3 contains 16 residues. Germline CDR1 reads SGHRS; CDR2 reads YFSETQ. J lost 7 bases, V lost 5 bases, and 8 bases had no gene match. Second doses that came at about 4 or about 12 weeks were put together. Sequencing was performed on peripheral blood, taken 28 days after the second AZD1222 dose. The V gene is TRBV5-1, the J gene TRBJ2-1, with 14 bases aligning to TRBD2. This TCR was sampled from an adult who received the AZD1222 COVID-19 vaccine. The CDR3 nucleotides read TGCGCCAGCAGACCCCCGGGACTAGCGGGAGATAATGAGCAGTTCTTC. Its translation: CASRPPGLAGDNEQFF.